This is a list of T cell receptor beta chains from one sample in a study of tumor-infiltrating lymphocytes in primary liver carcinoma. TCRdb reanalysed the multiplex PCR reads using MiXCR and keeps one entry per CDR3 protein. The sample consists of some 190,000 distinct CDR3 sequences, around four fifths of them appearing once. Material for sequencing was tumor tissue from primary liver carcinoma. Every receptor here comes from a man aged 35 to 55 with primary liver carcinoma and hepatitis B virus infection. Each CDR3 is given with its conserved first and last residue.

v_gene	CDR3aa
TRBV11-2	CASSLEGMTQYF
TRBV4-3	CASSQGFGKRTEALF
TRBV4-1	CVSSLIPGYANEQFF
TRBV25-1	CASSKPTGELFF
TRBV12-3/TRBV12-4	CASSATHGTRDSGANVLTF
TRBV11-2	CASNLSERVQQYF
TRBV11-2	CASSVAGRRNEQFF
TRBV6-1	CASIDRLAEGNEQFF
TRBV29-1	CSVEGQVAPGELFF
TRBV5-6	CACSLLGTQYF
TRBV13	CASSLLGTGGSYEQYF
TRBV6-2/TRBV6-3	CASSYSEDSPRLEQYF
TRBV4-3	CANSQGTSGTIDTQYF
TRBV12-3/TRBV12-4	CASSDSMVPYEPYF
TRBV29-1	CSAPTSGTGTPYEQYF
TRBV10-1	CASIDSPPGVHNEQFF
TRBV7-8	CASSSPGTSGKSTHYF
TRBV29-1	CSVACRISYNEQFF
TRBV4-3	CASNQDEGWELETQYF
TRBV5-4	CASSLTRLVGVTDTQYF
TRBV14	CTCGRGYTDTQYF
TRBV11-3	CTSSPGLAGYTWELLF
TRBV7-3	CASSSLAGSYNEQFF
TRBV6-5	CVSSPQGTVGYTF
TRBV11-2	CASNLGLNTETFF
TRBV28	CASRIIGDEAFF
TRBV11-2	CASSMRWTVENEQYF
TRBV11-1	CASSSEGISVGARTDTQYF
TRBV6-5	CASRQENSGELFF
TRBV29-1	CSVESAAGRSGTQNF
TRBV30	CAWSLLNWQFF
TRBV4-2	CASSRSSRGGGASYDYTF
TRBV11-2	CASSLGGDGGISLSGANILTF
TRBV29-1	CSSAASIDTQYF